These 21 T cell receptor beta chains were all obtained from the same sample, sequenced in a study of shared clonotypes between healthy human individuals. Naive-designated CD8 cells lacked CD45RO, were positively enriched for CCR7, and omitted terminally differentiated effector memory CD45RA+ cells. The data were produced by immunoSEQ multiplex PCR, yet TCRdb's version contains in-frame clones alone and is incomplete. The sample has around 2.1 million clones; about 93% are singletons. The sequencing input was naive CD8+ T cells from PBMCs. Source of these receptors: a man younger than 35 in good health. Some clones in this sample may be carry-over from other donors' samples.

This chain joins TRBV10-1 and TRBJ2-3; TRBD2 agrees at 11 bases. This CDR3 spans 15 amino acids. Germline values: CDR1 WNHNN, CDR2 SYGVQD (reference sequence). Trimming at V came to 6 bases and at J to 6 bases, leaving 8 bases not matched to a gene. CDR3 loop: CASSLLAGVEDTQYF. The CDR3 DNA follows: TGCGCCAGCAGCCTACTAGCGGGAGTGGAGGATACGCAGTATTTT.

V is TRBV6-1 and J is TRBJ1-5; unclear D gene. The CDR3 covers 14 residues. Between the trimmed V and J ends, which lost 5 bases and 0 bases, there was a span of 8 bases. Germline V lookup: CDR1 MNHNS, CDR2 SASEGT. The CDR3 DNA reads TGTGCCAGCAGTCTTTGGCATAGCAATCAGCCCCAGCATTTT. It encodes CASSLWHSNQPQHF.

The gene calls are TRBV7-9 and TRBJ2-7; TRBD2 aligns across 10 bases. Germline V gene lookup returns CDR1 SEHNR and CDR2 FQNEAQ (reference sequence). V lost 5 bases and J lost 1; bases outside the gene matches: 17. This CDR3 is built from 19 residues. The CDR3 spells CASSPIASGSSGLSYEQYF. CDR3 coding DNA: TGTGCCAGCAGCCCCATTGCTAGCGGGAGTTCTGGCTTATCCTACGAGCAGTACTTC.

The gene calls are TRBV2 and TRBJ1-2, with 7 bases aligning to TRBD1. This CDR3 has 16 amino acids. With 3 bases clipped from V and 7 bases from J, the junction kept 14 bases outside the gene matches. Per the germline V gene, CDR1 is SNHLY and CDR2 is FYNNEI. The CDR3 protein is CASSDLPLNRGPGYTF. CDR3 in DNA: TGTGCCAGCAGTGACCTCCCACTTAACAGGGGTCCTGGCTACACCTTC. The full variable domain, its missing parts supplied by reference TRBV2 and TRBJ1-2, is EPEVTQTPSHQVTQMGQEVILRCVPISNHLYFYWYRQILGQKVEFLVSFYNNEISEKSEIFDDQFSVERPDGSNFTLKIRSTKLEDSAMYFCASSDLPLNRGPGYTFGSGTRLTVV.

The V gene is TRBV29-1, the J gene TRBJ2-1, with D unresolved. Germline loops: CDR1 SQVTM, CDR2 ANQGSEA. The CDR3 sequence is 14 residues long. V gave up 6 bases and J gave up 0 bases, with 12 bases separating them. This CDR3 is CSVTPSSSYNEQFF. CDR3 sequence (DNA): TGCAGCGTGACCCCGTCGAGCTCCTACAATGAGCAGTTCTTC.

With regard to this clone: One end of the junction fails to match germline, which may point to a read error. The sample carries other DNA sequences with the same CDR3. The chain has TRBV7-9 and TRBJ2-7; 7 bases line up with TRBD2. The CDR3 consists of 14 residues. From germline, CDR1 is SEHNR and CDR2 FQNEAQ (reference sequence). The CDR3 spells CASSLAASSYEQYF. In DNA form, the CDR3 reads TGTGCCAGCAGCCTAGCGGCCAGCTCCTACGAGCAGTACTTC.

This clone appeared once. This chain joins TRBV13 and TRBJ1-1; no clear D. This CDR3 comprises 14 residues. The germline CDR1 and CDR2 sequences are PRHDT and FYEKMQ (reference sequence). Between the trimmed V and J ends, which lost 5 bases and 1 base, there was a span of 11 bases. CDR3 nucleotide sequence: TGTGCCAGCAGCCACCGACAATGGAACACTGAAGCTTTCTTT. Translating it yields CASSHRQWNTEAFF.

The chain links TRBV7-9 to TRBJ2-1, with a possible D match to TRBD2 (7 bases). Trimming left V 11 bases short and J 1 base short, with 30 bases between. This CDR3 contains 19 residues. Germline CDR1 reads SEHNR; CDR2 reads FQNEAQ (reference sequence). The DNA of the CDR3 is TGTGCCTCAAAAAGAGAGGGGGGGCCTCCCCGAAGGTCCTACAATGAGCAGTTCTTC. It is translated as CASKREGGPPRRSYNEQFF.

The genes are TRBV19 and TRBJ1-1; 7 nucleotides line up with TRBD1. The CDR3 loop spans 12 amino acids. V lost 8 bases, J lost 3 bases, and 3 bases stayed unmatched. CDR1 LNHDA and CDR2 SQIVND come from the germline V gene (reference sequence). The CDR3, as DNA: TGTGCCAGTCTCGGACAGGACACTGAAGCTTTCTTT. This sequence encodes CASLGQDTEAFF.

The chain has TRBV15 and TRBJ2-2; possibly TRBD2 for D (6 bases). Per germline, CDR1 LNHNV and CDR2 YYDKDF (reference sequence). V lost 3 bases and J lost 4, with 18 bases in between. The CDR3 totals 17 residues. CDR3 in amino acids: CATSRGPRDGGTGELFF. As DNA, the CDR3 is TGTGCCACCAGCAGGGGACCACGCGACGGGGGCACCGGGGAGCTGTTTTTT.

In its sample, this clone was seen once. The rearrangement uses TRBV27 and TRBJ2-2; D ambiguous. Germline V gives CDR1 MNHEY, CDR2 SMNVEV (reference sequence). Trimming removed 2 bases from V and 3 bases from J, with 10 bases in between. This CDR3 has 15 residues. The CDR3: CASSLGTIYTGELFF. DNA for the CDR3: TGTGCCAGCAGTTTAGGCACGATCTACACCGGGGAGCTGTTTTTT.

The chain combines TRBV5-4 with TRBJ2-7, with D possibly TRBD2 on 6 matching bases. V lost 0 bases, J lost 3 bases, and 10 bases lay in between. The CDR3 runs to 14 residues. Germline loops: CDR1 SGHNT, CDR2 YYREEE (reference sequence). The CDR3 region is CASSLGTTYYEQYF. The CDR3 DNA follows: TGTGCCAGCAGCTTGGGGACTACCTACTACGAGCAGTACTTC.

The genes are TRBV9 and TRBJ2-5, with a possible D match to TRBD2 (5 bases). This CDR3 region has 15 residues. Germline lookup yields CDR1 SGDLS and CDR2 YYNGEE. Trimming removed 4 bases from V and 2 bases from J, with 15 bases in between. CDR3 region: CASSPERNGQETQYF. The CDR3 DNA sequence: TGTGCCAGCAGCCCCGAGCGGAATGGGCAAGAGACCCAGTACTTC.

The chain links TRBV29-1 to TRBJ2-3, with D perhaps TRBD1 (6 bases). The germline V and J ends were trimmed by 8 bases and 1 base, with 13 bases remaining between them. Germline values: CDR1 SQVTM, CDR2 ANQGSEA. The CDR3 is made up of 13 amino acids. The CDR3 DNA reads TGCAGCTTCAACCCAGGGGGCACAGATACGCAGTATTTT. Protein product: CSFNPGGTDTQYF.

The chain combines TRBV30 with TRBJ1-1, with D hard to call. Trimming took off 4 bases at V and 4 bases at J, with 4 bases between the two ends. There are 10 residues in the CDR3. CDR1 is GTSNPN and CDR2 is SVGIG in the germline V gene (reference sequence). This chain's CDR3 is CAWIRTEAFF. The DNA for the CDR3 is TGTGCCTGGATTCGCACTGAAGCTTTCTTT.

The chain recombines TRBV4-1 with TRBJ1-2, with D uncertain. This CDR3 spans 15 amino acids. Trimming stripped 3 bases from V and 0 bases from J, with 11 bases between. Germline values: CDR1 MGHRA, CDR2 YSYEKL. The CDR3 loop reads CASSHSTRANYGYTF. The CDR3, as DNA: TGCGCCAGCAGCCACTCGACACGCGCTAACTATGGCTACACCTTC.

The chain uses TRBV5-4 and TRBJ1-2; TRBD1 aligns across 7 bases. The CDR3 length is 16 residues. CDR1 is SGHNT, CDR2 YYREEE, per germline (reference sequence). After removal of 0 bases from V and 4 bases from J, the junction contained 9 bases not matched to a gene. The CDR3 nucleotides read TGTGCCAGCAGCTTGGACGCCGGGACAGCGACCTATGGCTACACCTTC. This sequence encodes CASSLDAGTATYGYTF.

The rearrangement joins TRBV7-8 to TRBJ2-7; weak D call: TRBD2 (6 bases). Germline V gene sequence: CDR1 SGHVS, CDR2 FQNEAQ. This CDR3 region has 15 residues. V lost 4 bases, J lost 0 bases, and 13 bases lay in between. In DNA form, the CDR3 reads TGTGCCAGCAGCTCCCGAGGGCGGGACTCCTACGAGCAGTACTTC. Protein: CASSSRGRDSYEQYF. Full variable domain (outside the CDR3, taken from reference TRBV7-8 and TRBJ2-7): GAGVSQSPRYKVAKRGQDVALRCDPISGHVSLFWYQQALGQGPEFLTYFQNEAQLDKSGLPSDRFFAERPEGSVSTLKIQRTQQEDSAVYLCASSSRGRDSYEQYFGPGTRLTVT.

This chain connects TRBV30 to TRBJ2-7; D unresolved. The germline CDR1 and CDR2 sequences are GTSNPN and SVGIG (reference sequence). V gave up 1 base and J gave up 0 bases, with 7 bases separating them. The length of the CDR3 is 13 residues. The CDR3 DNA reads TGTGCCTGGAGTGGGTCCTTCTCCTACGAGCAGTACTTC. This encodes CAWSGSFSYEQYF.

This clone was counted only a few times. A read error may produce the germline difference seen at one junction end. The rearrangement links TRBV28 to TRBJ1-1; tentatively, D is TRBD1 (5 bases). The CDR3 covers 14 residues. The V gene's germline CDR1 is MDHEN and CDR2 SYDVKM. CDR3 sequence reads: CASSLRAGASWASF. CDR3 DNA: TGTGCCAGCAGTTTAAGGGCTGGGGCCTCCTGGGCGTCCTTT.

In this sample, this clone turned up once. The V call is TRBV9, the J call TRBJ2-1, with 7 bases that match TRBD2. Germline V gene data show CDR1 as SGDLS and CDR2 as YYNGEE. The V gene end was trimmed by 6 bases and the J gene end by 4 bases; junction bases not matched to a gene: 7. This CDR3 is 14 amino acids long. CDR3 nucleotides: TGTGCCAGCAATCCTAGCGGAGTTTACAATGAGCAGTTCTTC. It codes for CASNPSGVYNEQFF.